The clone carrying this T cell receptor beta chain has just a few counts. This specimen belongs to a study of cytomegalovirus exposure and HLA in healthy donors. PCR used 60 Vbeta primers and 13 Jbeta primers. Sequencing was performed with immunoSEQ multiplex PCR; in TCRdb, only in-frame clones are kept and a portion is missing. This table holds about 150,000 clones, just under 65% found once. V dropped 4 bases and J dropped 1 base, with 8 bases sitting between them. The CDR3 is 13 amino acids. Germline V lookup: CDR1 SQVTM, CDR2 ANQGSEA. V and J are TRBV29-1 and TRBJ1-5, with TRBD1 as a possible D gene (5 bases). The source is a woman aged 55-70 years in good health and CMV-seropositive. Sequenced material: PBMCs. In nucleotides, the CDR3 is TGCAGCGTTGGGCAGGGAAGCAATCAGCCCCAGCATTTT. Translated, it gives CSVGQGSNQPQHF. The entire variable domain, with the rest obtained from reference TRBV29-1 and TRBJ1-5, is as follows: SAVISQKPSRDICQRGTSLTIQCQVDSQVTMMFWYRQQPGQSLTLIATANQGSEATYESGFVIDKFPISRPNLTFSTLTVSNMSPEDSSIYLCSVGQGSNQPQHFGDGTRLSIL.